This T cell receptor beta chain is drawn from a study of identical twins. A universal primer site arose from template switching, and cDNA bore unique molecular identifiers. In TCRdb, the 5' RACE reads were re-called with MiXCR into one record per CDR3 protein. The sample has fewer than 550,000 distinct CDR3 sequences; approximately 16% are singletons. Germline trimming cut 4 bases from V and 5 bases from J; bases unmatched to any gene: 11. Germline CDR1 and CDR2: SGDLS and YYNGEE. The CDR3 totals 16 residues. This clonotype was observed a few times. In addition, the sample was reused for a study of yellow fever vaccine responses in identical twins.

V usage is TRBV9 and J usage is TRBJ2-3; 9 bases fit TRBD2. This receptor was taken from a young woman in good health. Specimen: CD4+ T cells sorted from blood. The CDR3: CASSHGERGVEDTQYF. The CDR3 bases are TGTGCCAGCAGCCATGGGGAGCGGGGGGTTGAAGATACGCAGTATTTT.